This T cell receptor beta chain was sequenced during a study of T cell responses to AZD1222 COVID-19 vaccine (dated by TCRdb to 2020 to 2023). General notes on the study: AZD1222 recipients whose second dose came at about 4 weeks and those whose second dose came at about 12 weeks were combined into one group, since spike-specific TCR depth and breadth did not differ between the two schedules. TCR sequencing covered fewer than 250 trial participants: approximately 200 given two doses of AZD1222 and about 26 given two doses of MenACWY control vaccine. Trial participants were enrolled into age subgroups of 18-55, 56-69 and 70-plus years, which contained around 150, 29 and 61 TCR-sequenced participants, respectively.

As concerns this clone: The antigen it binds to is not known. Qualities for individual bases were not recorded, and no much larger clone is one base off.

The meaning of the sample's time point label: baseline before first vaccination. Samples from vaccinated people were obtained from the UK trials COV001 and COV002, which included a single-blind randomized controlled phase 2/3 trial of AZD1222 (ChAdOx1 nCoV-19) in healthy adults. For TCRbeta chain sequencing, PBMC samples were collected from trial participants at day 0 and at day 28 after the second dose. The CDR3 regions of human TCRbeta chains were analyzed by immunosequencing. For the original study's pipeline: Repertoire TCRs were matched against a reference library of SARS-CoV-2-specific TCRs generated with the MIRA antigen-specificity platform. Breadth was defined as the fraction of unique TCRs that were SARS-CoV-2-associated. Depth was defined as the fraction of total T cells that were SARS-CoV-2-associated. Using the MIRA data, each spike-specific TCR was assigned both to the spike region to which the TCR was reactive and to a CD4 or CD8 class. Log10-transformed breadth and depth values were compared by one-way ANOVA with Sidak's multiple comparisons tests. TCRdb stores this immuneACCESS table with in-frame sequences only. Part of the clones is absent; in the studies checked, under half of the shortfall reflects unresolved V genes, and no reason is known for the rest. V, J and clone size were drawn from that table, and D and trimming were deduced from the DNA. The sample records 72,000 or so clones, 90% of which are singletons. The ten top clones hold about 4.3% of the sample.

The CDR3 sequence holds 13 residues, the cysteine and phenylalanine included. The kept DNA is CDR3 alone, 39 bases in frame from the first base. Unmatched junction bases come to 5, with V trimmed by 8 bases and J by 4 bases. The germline V gene encodes CDR1 SNHLY and CDR2 FYNNEI. Results and caveats for the whole study, not just this receptor: Spike-specific TCR breadth and depth rose significantly after two AZD1222 doses compared with day 0 and with MenACWY recipients. The 56-69-year group was small, and its depth increase did not reach significance, likely because of low power. Reportedly, close to half of the unique spike-specific TCRs recognized epitopes lying outside the regions that are mutated in the B.1.351 and B.1.1.7 variants. Conclusions about previously exposed vaccinees are limited, since just 5 to 7 AZD1222 recipients were seropositive for SARS-CoV-2 at baseline. Vaccine-associated CD4 TCRs spanned the whole spike protein, with dominant responses in regions 160-218 and 743-854. Participants were mostly white British, with more females than males. The authors suggested clonal diversity may have been underestimated. Because no day 14 peak-response samples were available, repertoires were characterized only after the peak T cell response.

The sample in question was peripheral blood, obtained on day 0 of AZD1222 vaccination. The chain joins TRBV2 to TRBJ2-7, and 10 bases in between align with TRBD1. The TCR comes from an adult in good health. The bases read TGTGCCAGCCGACAGGGGGCTTGGTACGAGCAGTACTTC. It is translated as CASRQGAWYEQYF.